The T cell receptor (beta chain) described here comes from a study of OX40 agonist ivuxolimab in advanced cancers. For the study at large: Participants averaged approximately 61 years of age (range 23 to 79) and were 75% to 90% male. Among those treated, three patients had partial responses, one with hepatocellular carcinoma and two with cutaneous melanoma.

Produced via immunoSEQ multiplex PCR; TCRdb's table is partial and in-frame only. The sample consists of approximately 60,000 clones, around 83% of them appearing once. This receptor was taken from an adult with an advanced solid tumor such as melanoma, head and neck, liver or kidney cancer. The sequenced sample was CD4+ or CD8+ T cells sorted from blood, obtained in a trial of the OX40 agonist ivuxolimab.

The CDR3 DNA is TGTGCCAGCAGCCCCCGACAGGGGTTCAAAGCCTACGAGCAGTACTTC. Translated, it gives CASSPRQGFKAYEQYF. The rearrangement links TRBV7-9 to TRBJ2-7; 8 bases line up with TRBD1. V lost 5 bases, J lost 2 bases, and 11 bases stayed unmatched. Germline assignment: CDR1 SEHNR and CDR2 FQNEAQ (reference sequence). The CDR3 sequence is 16 residues long.